Each of the 7 T cell receptor beta chains below was sequenced from the same sample in a study of cytomegalovirus exposure and HLA in healthy donors. PCR was performed using 60 Vbeta and 13 Jbeta primers. Sequencing used immunoSEQ multiplex PCR; TCRdb keeps in-frame clones, though not all of them. The sample consists of roughly 100,000 clones, over 65% of them appearing once. The source material was PBMCs. These receptors all stem from a middle-aged man in good health and CMV-seronegative.

The J gene is TRBJ1-1, the V gene TRBV28; D not certain. Germline CDR1 is MDHEN and CDR2 is SYDVKM. The V gene lost 4 bases and the J gene lost 1 base, with 7 bases spanning the gap. This CDR3 is 13 amino acids long. CDR3: CASSWRGNTEAFF. The CDR3 DNA follows: TGTGCCAGCAGTTGGCGGGGGAACACTGAAGCTTTCTTT.

The chain carries TRBV30 and TRBJ2-7; D not certain. CDR3 length: 12 residues. Trimming took off 4 bases at V and 4 bases at J, with 11 bases between the two ends. The germline gives CDR1 GTSNPN, CDR2 SVGIG (reference sequence). The CDR3 DNA sequence: TGTGCCTGGACTAGGCTCGGATACGAGCAGTACTTC. Translated: CAWTRLGYEQYF.

The chain carries TRBV5-4 and TRBJ2-1; 8 bases are a match to TRBD2. This CDR3 region has 15 residues. With 3 bases clipped from V and 8 bases from J, the junction kept 10 bases outside the gene matches. CDR1 is SGHNT, CDR2 YYREEE, per germline (reference sequence). The CDR3 coding sequence is TGTGCCAGCAGCTCAACCCCCCGGGAGGGCCATGAGCAGTTCTTC. It is translated as CASSSTPREGHEQFF.

This rearrangement joins TRBV9 to TRBJ2-3; 8 bases agree with TRBD2. After removal of 5 bases from V and 1 base from J, the junction contained 12 bases not matched to a gene. The CDR3 runs 17 residues. CDR1 is SGDLS and CDR2 is YYNGEE in the germline V gene. The CDR3 loop reads CASSSSPAGAGTDTQYF. DNA of the CDR3: TGTGCCAGCAGTAGCTCGCCAGCGGGAGCGGGCACAGATACGCAGTATTTT.

The chain links TRBV6-6 to TRBJ1-1; 12 positions agree with TRBD1. J gave up 5 bases and V 7 bases, and 11 bases lay outside the gene matches. The CDR3 extends over 16 amino acids. CDR1 is MNHNY and CDR2 is SVGAGI in the germline V gene (reference sequence). The CDR3 loop reads CASTVGTGGYWTEAFF. The CDR3 coding sequence is TGTGCCAGCACCGTGGGGACAGGGGGCTATTGGACTGAAGCTTTCTTT.

The V gene is TRBV2, the J gene TRBJ1-5; tentatively, D is TRBD1 (6 bases). The length of the CDR3 is 13 residues. The germline gives CDR1 SNHLY, CDR2 FYNNEI. Trimming left V 7 bases short and J 6 bases short, with 13 bases between. The CDR3 here is CASKEGQIQPQHF. The CDR3 DNA sequence: TGTGCCAGCAAGGAAGGACAGATTCAGCCCCAGCATTTT. Full variable domain (rest looked up from reference TRBV2 and TRBJ1-5): EPEVTQTPSHQVTQMGQEVILRCVPISNHLYFYWYRQILGQKVEFLVSFYNNEISEKSEIFDDQFSVERPDGSNFTLKIRSTKLEDSAMYFCASKEGQIQPQHFGDGTRLSIL.

The chain combines TRBV6-6 with TRBJ2-3; TRBD2 is a possible D gene (5 bases). Germline V gene data show CDR1 as MNHNY and CDR2 as SVGAGI (reference sequence). With 5 bases removed from V and 6 bases from J, the gap between germline ends came to 15 bases. The length of the CDR3 is 14 residues. The CDR3 DNA reads TGTGCCAGCAGTCTAAATCGGGAATCGGATACGCAGTATTTT. Translated: CASSLNRESDTQYF.